A selection of T cell receptor beta chains follows, all from one sample in a study of T-cell reconstitution after alpha-beta-depleted transplantation in children. MiXCR, run by TCRdb on the PCR reads, gives a single entry per CDR3 protein. Of under 750,000 distinct CDR3 sequences in the sample, roughly 23% were seen once. Here the sequenced sample was PBMCs, mostly from graft donor cells, taken 360 days after TCRalphabeta/CD19-depleted stem cell transplant. Receptor source: a boy younger than two who had a stem cell transplant for acute myeloid leukemia, so the T cells may come from the graft donor. Both conserved end residues are part of each CDR3. The order of the fields is D gene, V gene, J gene, clone size, CDR3 DNA, CDR3 protein. D genes are given only for firm matches. Size is stated for part of the rows, as once, few or many counts, or as a class when the clone is expanded.

D: .; V: TRBV20-1; J: TRBJ1-4; size: .; DNA: TGCAGTGCCCTAGGGTTTAATGAAAAACTGTTTTTT; CDR3: CSALGFNEKLFF
D: .; V: TRBV20-1; J: TRBJ2-3; size: .; DNA: TGCAGTGCTAGAGATGTGGAGAAGGAGCTATATACGCAGTATTTT; CDR3: CSARDVEKELYTQYF
D: .; V: TRBV12-3/TRBV12-4; J: TRBJ2-7; size: few; DNA: TGTGCCAGCAGTTTCGCCAGGTTGCACGAGCAGTACTTC; CDR3: CASSFARLHEQYF
D: .; V: TRBV20-1; J: TRBJ2-7; size: .; DNA: TGCAGTGCTAGAGCGGCCTCAGGGACTCCGGCCTACGAGCAGTACTTC; CDR3: CSARAASGTPAYEQYF
D: .; V: TRBV5-1; J: TRBJ1-1; size: many; DNA: TGCGCCAGCAGCCGGGGACTTGAAGCTTTCTTT; CDR3: CASSRGLEAFF
D: .; V: TRBV28; J: TRBJ2-3; size: few; DNA: TGTGCCAGCAGTGTCCTTTTGGATACGCAGTATTTT; CDR3: CASSVLLDTQYF
D: .; V: TRBV24-1; J: TRBJ2-1; size: .; DNA: TGTGCCACCAGTGATATACGCTCCTACAATGAGCAGTTCTTC; CDR3: CATSDIRSYNEQFF
D: .; V: TRBV28; J: TRBJ2-3; size: few; DNA: TGTGCCAGCTCAATAGGAGGGGTGGGAGATACGCAGTATTTT; CDR3: CASSIGGVGDTQYF
D: .; V: TRBV4-3; J: TRBJ2-3; size: .; DNA: TGCGCCAGCAGCCACACAGGGCGAGACACAGATACGCAGTATTTT; CDR3: CASSHTGRDTDTQYF
D: .; V: TRBV20-1; J: TRBJ2-7; size: many; DNA: TGCAGTGCTAGAGCTCAAGAGACATTCTACGAGCAGTACTTC; CDR3: CSARAQETFYEQYF
D: TRBD1; V: TRBV29-1; J: TRBJ2-5; size: many; DNA: TGCAGCGTTGAGGCAACAGGGGTCCAAGAGACCCAGTACTTC; CDR3: CSVEATGVQETQYF
D: .; V: TRBV6-5; J: TRBJ1-6; size: .; DNA: TGTGCCAGCAGTTACGCCCGGGATTCACCCCTCCACTTT; CDR3: CASSYARDSPLHF
D: .; V: TRBV29-1; J: TRBJ2-7; size: many; DNA: TGCAGCGTTGAAGATCCGGGCTACGAGCAGTACTTC; CDR3: CSVEDPGYEQYF
D: TRBD1; V: TRBV12-3/TRBV12-4; J: TRBJ1-1; size: many; DNA: TGTGCCAGCAGCCTGACAGGGGAGGACACTGAAGCTTTCTTT; CDR3: CASSLTGEDTEAFF
D: .; V: TRBV7-9; J: TRBJ1-1; size: .; DNA: TGTGCCAGCAGCCCCGGGGGAGGGTTGAACACTGAAGCTTTCTTT; CDR3: CASSPGGGLNTEAFF
D: TRBD2; V: TRBV2; J: TRBJ2-3; size: once; DNA: TGTGCCAGCAGGTGGGCGGGGGTCACAGATACGCAGTATTTT; CDR3: CASRWAGVTDTQYF
D: TRBD2; V: TRBV6-2/TRBV6-3; J: TRBJ2-7; size: few; DNA: TGTGCCAGCAACTCGGGACTAGCCTACGAGCAGTACTTC; CDR3: CASNSGLAYEQYF
D: .; V: TRBV12-3/TRBV12-4; J: TRBJ1-6; size: few; DNA: TGTGCCAGCAGTTTAGCGGGAGATAATTCACCCCTCCACTTT; CDR3: CASSLAGDNSPLHF
D: TRBD2; V: TRBV6-1; J: TRBJ2-5; size: many; DNA: TGTGCCAGCAGCCCCCCGGGACTAGCGGTAGAGACCCAGTACTTC; CDR3: CASSPPGLAVETQYF
D: TRBD2; V: TRBV7-2; J: TRBJ2-1; size: few; DNA: TGTGCCAGCAGAACGGCACTAGCGGGAGCCTACAATGAGCAGTTCTTC; CDR3: CASRTALAGAYNEQFF
D: .; V: TRBV6-5; J: TRBJ1-1; size: .; DNA: TGTGCCAGCACTTCCGTAGTTGGCACTGAAGCTTTCTTT; CDR3: CASTSVVGTEAFF
D: .; V: TRBV10-3; J: TRBJ2-5; size: many; DNA: TGTGCCATCAGTGAGGGGATTACAAGATTCCAAGAGACCCAGTACTTC; CDR3: CAISEGITRFQETQYF
D: .; V: TRBV20-1; J: TRBJ1-6; size: few; DNA: TGCAGTGCTAGGGGTCGGGCCCTGAATTCACCCCTCCACTTT; CDR3: CSARGRALNSPLHF
D: TRBD1; V: TRBV12-3/TRBV12-4; J: TRBJ2-5; size: many; DNA: TGTGCCAGCAGTTCGGACAGGGATGGGGTAGAGACCCAGTACTTC; CDR3: CASSSDRDGVETQYF
D: .; V: TRBV6-2/TRBV6-3; J: TRBJ2-5; size: .; DNA: TGTGCCAGCACCGGAGACATTCAAGAGACCCAGTACTTC; CDR3: CASTGDIQETQYF
D: .; V: TRBV5-5; J: TRBJ1-1; size: many; DNA: TGTGCCAGCAGCCTGAACACAGCGGGGGCATATGAAGCTTTCTTT; CDR3: CASSLNTAGAYEAFF
D: .; V: TRBV12-3/TRBV12-4; J: TRBJ2-3; size: many; DNA: TGTGCCAGCAGAACCACAGATACGCAGTATTTT; CDR3: CASRTTDTQYF
D: TRBD1; V: TRBV6-1; J: TRBJ2-2; size: once; DNA: TGTGCCAGCAGTGACGGACAGGGCTCACGCCTCACCGGGGAGCTGTTTTTT; CDR3: CASSDGQGSRLTGELFF